This TCR beta chain was found in a study of blood T cell repertoires in COVID-19. Study details: Whether acute or convalescent, the COVID-19 samples came from the United States, Italy and Spain. T cells, B-cell-depleted T cells, or PBMCs provided the cDNA or gDNA that served as material.

Per the original methods: Reference gene primer amplification in the assay estimated nucleated cell counts. This table comes from immunoSEQ multiplex PCR, and its TCRdb copy is limited to in-frame clones, with some not included. V and J calls and clone size are those listed in that table; D and trimming were worked out from the DNA. The data show around 250,000 clones, with about 89% seen just once and about 1.6% held by the top ten. What was sequenced was peripheral blood. The receptor's source is a woman between 55 and 75 years old who had recovered from COVID-19.

The CDR3 protein is CATSPLAVLSTDTQYF. The CDR3 region has the DNA TGTGCCACCAGCCCCCTAGCGGTATTAAGCACAGATACGCAGTATTTT. This chain links TRBV27 with TRBJ2-3; 7 bases are a match to TRBD2. The CDR3 runs to 16 residues. Germline V gives CDR1 MNHEY, CDR2 SMNVEV (reference sequence). J gave up 0 bases and V 10 bases, and 13 bases lay outside the gene matches.